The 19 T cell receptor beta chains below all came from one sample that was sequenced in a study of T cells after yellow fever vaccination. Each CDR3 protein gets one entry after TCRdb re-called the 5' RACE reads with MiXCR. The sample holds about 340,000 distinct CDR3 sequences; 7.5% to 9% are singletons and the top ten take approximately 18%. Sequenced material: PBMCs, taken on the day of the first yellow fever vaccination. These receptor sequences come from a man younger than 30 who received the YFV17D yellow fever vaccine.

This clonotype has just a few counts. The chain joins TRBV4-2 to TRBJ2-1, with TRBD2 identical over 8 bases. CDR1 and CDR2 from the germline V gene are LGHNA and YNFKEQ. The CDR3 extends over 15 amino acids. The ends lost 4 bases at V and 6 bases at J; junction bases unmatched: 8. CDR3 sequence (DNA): TGTGCCAGCAGCCCCGATCCGGGGGGGGCCAATGAGCAGTTCTTC. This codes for CASSPDPGGANEQFF.

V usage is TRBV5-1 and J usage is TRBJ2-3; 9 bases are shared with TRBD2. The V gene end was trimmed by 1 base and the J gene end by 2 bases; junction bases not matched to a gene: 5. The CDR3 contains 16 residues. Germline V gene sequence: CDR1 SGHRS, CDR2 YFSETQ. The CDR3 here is CASSLTTSGSTDTQYF. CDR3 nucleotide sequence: TGCGCCAGCAGCTTGACGACTAGCGGATCCACAGATACGCAGTATTTT.

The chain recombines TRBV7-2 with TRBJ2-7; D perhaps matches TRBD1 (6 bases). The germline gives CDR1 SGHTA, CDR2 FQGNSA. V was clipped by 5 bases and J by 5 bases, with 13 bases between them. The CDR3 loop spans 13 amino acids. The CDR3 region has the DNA TGTGCCAGCAGCCTTAACAGGGTCCACGAGCAGTACTTC. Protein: CASSLNRVHEQYF.

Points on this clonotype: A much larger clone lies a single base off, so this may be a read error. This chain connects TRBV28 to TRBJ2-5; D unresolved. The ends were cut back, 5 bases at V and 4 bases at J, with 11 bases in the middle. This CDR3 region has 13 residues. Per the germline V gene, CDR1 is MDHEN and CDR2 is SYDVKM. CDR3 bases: TGTGCCAGCAGTACACCGACTTCAGAGACCCAGTACTTC. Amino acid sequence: CASSTPTSETQYF.

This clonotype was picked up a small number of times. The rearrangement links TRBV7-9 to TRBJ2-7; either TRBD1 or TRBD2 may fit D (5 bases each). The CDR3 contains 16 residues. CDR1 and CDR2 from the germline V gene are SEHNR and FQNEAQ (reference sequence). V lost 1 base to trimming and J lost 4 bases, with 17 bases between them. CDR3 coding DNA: TGTGCCAGCAGCTTAGGATCTCCGGGACCGAGATACGAGCAGTACGTC. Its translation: CASSLGSPGPRYEQYV.

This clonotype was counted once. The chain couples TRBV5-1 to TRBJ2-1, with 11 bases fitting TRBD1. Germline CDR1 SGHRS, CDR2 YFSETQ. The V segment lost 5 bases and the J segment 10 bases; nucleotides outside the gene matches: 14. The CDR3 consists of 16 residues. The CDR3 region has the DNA TGCGCCAGCAGTCGGAGGTGGGGACAGGGGGTTCGAGAGCAGTTCTTC. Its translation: CASSRRWGQGVREQFF.

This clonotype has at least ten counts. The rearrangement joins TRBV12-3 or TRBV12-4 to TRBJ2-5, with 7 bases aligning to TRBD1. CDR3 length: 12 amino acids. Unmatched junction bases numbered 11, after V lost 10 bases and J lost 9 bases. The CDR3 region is CATTTGTAAQYF. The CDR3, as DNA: TGTGCCACCACGACAGGGACCGCGGCCCAGTACTTC.

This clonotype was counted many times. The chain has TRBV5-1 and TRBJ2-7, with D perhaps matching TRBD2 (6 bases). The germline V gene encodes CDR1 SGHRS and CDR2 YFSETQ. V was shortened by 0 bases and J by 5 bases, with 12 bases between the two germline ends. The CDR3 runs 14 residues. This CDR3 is CASSLAAGFDEQYF. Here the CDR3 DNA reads TGCGCCAGCAGCTTGGCGGCGGGGTTCGACGAGCAGTACTTC.

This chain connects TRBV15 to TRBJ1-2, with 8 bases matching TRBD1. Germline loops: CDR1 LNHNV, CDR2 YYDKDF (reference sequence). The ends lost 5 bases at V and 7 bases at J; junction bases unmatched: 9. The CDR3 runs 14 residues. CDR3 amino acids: CATSQGADASGYTF. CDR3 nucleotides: TGTGCCACCAGCCAGGGGGCAGATGCTTCTGGCTACACCTTC.

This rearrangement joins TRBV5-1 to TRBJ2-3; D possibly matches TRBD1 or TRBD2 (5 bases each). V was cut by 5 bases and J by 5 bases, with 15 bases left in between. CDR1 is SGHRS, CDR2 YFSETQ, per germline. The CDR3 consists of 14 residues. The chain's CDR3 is CASSIWGSEDTQYF. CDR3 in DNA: TGCGCCAGCAGTATTTGGGGGTCGGAAGATACGCAGTATTTT.

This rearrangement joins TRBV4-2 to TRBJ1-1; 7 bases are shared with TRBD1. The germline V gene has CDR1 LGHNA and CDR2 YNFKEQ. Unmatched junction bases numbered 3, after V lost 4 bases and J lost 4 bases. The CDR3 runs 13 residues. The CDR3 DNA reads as TGTGCCAGCAGCCCCCAGGGGGTCACTGAAGCTTTCTTT. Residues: CASSPQGVTEAFF.

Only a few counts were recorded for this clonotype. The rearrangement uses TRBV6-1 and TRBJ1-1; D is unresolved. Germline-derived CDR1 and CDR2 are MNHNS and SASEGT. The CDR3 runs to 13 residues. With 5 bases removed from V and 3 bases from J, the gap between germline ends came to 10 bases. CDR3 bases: TGTGCCAGCAGTCGTACCCGACACACTGAAGCTTTCTTT. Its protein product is CASSRTRHTEAFF.

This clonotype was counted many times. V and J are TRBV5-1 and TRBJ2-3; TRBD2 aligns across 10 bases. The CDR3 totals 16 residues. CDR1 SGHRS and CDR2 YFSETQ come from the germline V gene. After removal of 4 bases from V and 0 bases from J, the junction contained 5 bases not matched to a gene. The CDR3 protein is CASSLSGGTSTDTQYF. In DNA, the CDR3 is TGCGCCAGCAGCCTTAGCGGGGGGACTAGCACAGATACGCAGTATTTT.

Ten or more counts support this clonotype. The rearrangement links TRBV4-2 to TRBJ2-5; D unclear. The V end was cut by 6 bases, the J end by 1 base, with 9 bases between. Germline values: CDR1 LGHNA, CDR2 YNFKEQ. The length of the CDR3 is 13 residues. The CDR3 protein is CASSPPLQETQYF. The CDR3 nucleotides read TGTGCCAGCAGTCCCCCTCTCCAAGAGACCCAGTACTTC.

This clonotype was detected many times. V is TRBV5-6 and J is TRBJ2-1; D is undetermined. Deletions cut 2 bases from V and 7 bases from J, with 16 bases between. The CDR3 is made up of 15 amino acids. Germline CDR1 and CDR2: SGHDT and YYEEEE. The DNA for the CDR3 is TGTGCCAGCAGCTTTGAGGAGTATAGCCCAAATGAGCAGTTCTTC. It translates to CASSFEEYSPNEQFF.

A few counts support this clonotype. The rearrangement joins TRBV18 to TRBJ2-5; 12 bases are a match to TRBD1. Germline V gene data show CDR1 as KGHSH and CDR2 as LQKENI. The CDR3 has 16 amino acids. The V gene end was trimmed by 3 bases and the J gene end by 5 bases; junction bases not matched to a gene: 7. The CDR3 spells CASSPGQGAILETQYF. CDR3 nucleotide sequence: TGTGCCAGCTCACCGGGACAGGGGGCAATCCTGGAGACCCAGTACTTC.

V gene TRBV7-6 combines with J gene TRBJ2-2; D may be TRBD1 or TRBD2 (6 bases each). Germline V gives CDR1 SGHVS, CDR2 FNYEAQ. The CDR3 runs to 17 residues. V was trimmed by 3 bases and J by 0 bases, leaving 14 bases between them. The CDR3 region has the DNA TGTGCCAGCAGCTTGTATCCCGGGGGCCCGAACACCGGGGAGCTGTTTTTT. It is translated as CASSLYPGGPNTGELFF.

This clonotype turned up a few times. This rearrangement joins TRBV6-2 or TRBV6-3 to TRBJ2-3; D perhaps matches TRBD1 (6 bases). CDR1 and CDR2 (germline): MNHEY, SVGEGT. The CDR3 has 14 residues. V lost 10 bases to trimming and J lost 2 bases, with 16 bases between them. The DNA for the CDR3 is TGTGCCACCCAGGGACACCAGTTCACAGATACGCAGTATTTT. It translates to CATQGHQFTDTQYF.

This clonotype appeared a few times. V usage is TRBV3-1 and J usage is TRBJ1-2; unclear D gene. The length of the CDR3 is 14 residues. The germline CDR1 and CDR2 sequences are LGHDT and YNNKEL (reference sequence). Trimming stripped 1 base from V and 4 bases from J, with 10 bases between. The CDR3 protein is CASSQGPTGYGYTF. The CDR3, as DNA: TGTGCCAGCAGCCAAGGCCCTACGGGCTATGGCTACACCTTC.